This note documents a single TCR beta chain sequence. What it binds is unknown. The sample is drawn from a study of CD8 T cells in Susac syndrome. CDR1 is SGHRS and CDR2 is YFSETQ in the germline V gene. Deletions cut 1 base from V and 7 bases from J, with 15 bases between. This CDR3 contains 15 residues. The RNA, about 0.5 to 1 ug, was put through reverse transcription using random hexamers. Amplification of TCR beta CDR3 spanned 54 Vbeta and 13 Jbeta via immunoSEQ multiplex PCR. TCRdb itself ran the immunoSEQ multiplex PCR reads through MiXCR, one entry per CDR3 protein. The sample shows around 190,000 distinct CDR3 sequences, around 94% of them seen only once. Study outcomes and limitations: The study conceded that its TCR sequencing and HLA analysis involved relatively few individuals. In Susac syndrome, the CD4+ T cell repertoires did not show clonal expansion.

Both CD4+ and CD8+ T cells were negatively isolated, and TEMRA cells underwent FACS enrichment. Sequencing was carried out using CD4+ T cells from PBMCs. The sequence came from a human donor with Susac syndrome. The chain couples TRBV5-1 to TRBJ2-1; D is unresolved. The CDR3 protein is CASSLRTSLGNEQFF. The CDR3 DNA reads TGCGCCAGCAGCTTGCGTACATCCTTAGGGAATGAGCAGTTCTTC.